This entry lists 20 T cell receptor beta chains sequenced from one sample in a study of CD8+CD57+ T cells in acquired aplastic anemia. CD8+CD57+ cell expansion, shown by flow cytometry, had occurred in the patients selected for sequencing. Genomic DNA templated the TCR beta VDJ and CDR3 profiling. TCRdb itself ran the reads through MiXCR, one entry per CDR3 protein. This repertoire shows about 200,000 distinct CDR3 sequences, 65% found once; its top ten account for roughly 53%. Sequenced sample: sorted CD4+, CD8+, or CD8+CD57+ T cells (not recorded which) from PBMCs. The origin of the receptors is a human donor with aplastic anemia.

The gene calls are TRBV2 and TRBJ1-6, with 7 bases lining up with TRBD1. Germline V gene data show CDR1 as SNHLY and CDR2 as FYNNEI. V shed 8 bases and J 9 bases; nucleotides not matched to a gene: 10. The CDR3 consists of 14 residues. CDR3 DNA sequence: TGTGCCAGCGGGGGACAGACGCGTACTTCACCCCTCCACTTT. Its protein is CASGGQTRTSPLHF.

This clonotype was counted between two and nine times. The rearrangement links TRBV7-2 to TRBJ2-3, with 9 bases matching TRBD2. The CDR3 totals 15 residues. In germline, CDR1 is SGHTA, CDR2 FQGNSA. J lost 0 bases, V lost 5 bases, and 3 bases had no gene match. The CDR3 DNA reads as TGTGCCAGCAGCACCGGACTAGCGAGCACAGATACGCAGTATTTT. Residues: CASSTGLASTDTQYF.

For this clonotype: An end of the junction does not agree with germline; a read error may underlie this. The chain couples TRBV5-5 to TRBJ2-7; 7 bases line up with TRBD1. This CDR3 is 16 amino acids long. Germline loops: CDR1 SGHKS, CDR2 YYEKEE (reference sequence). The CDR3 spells CASSPSGTEGRDEQYF. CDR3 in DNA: TGCGCCAGCAGCCCTTCCGGGACAGAGGGACGGGACGAGCAGTACTTC.

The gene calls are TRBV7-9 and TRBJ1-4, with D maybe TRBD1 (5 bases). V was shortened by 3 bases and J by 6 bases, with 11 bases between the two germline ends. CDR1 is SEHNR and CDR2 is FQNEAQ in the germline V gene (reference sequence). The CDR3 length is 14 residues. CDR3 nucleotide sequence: TGTGCCAGCAGCTTTCGGCAGGGTGATGAAAAACTGTTTTTT. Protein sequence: CASSFRQGDEKLFF.

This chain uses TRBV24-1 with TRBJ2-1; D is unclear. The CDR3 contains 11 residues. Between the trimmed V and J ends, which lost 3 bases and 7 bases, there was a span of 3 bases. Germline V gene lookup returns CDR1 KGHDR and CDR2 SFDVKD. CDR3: CATSDINEQFF. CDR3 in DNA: TGTGCCACCAGTGATATAAATGAGCAGTTCTTC.

In nucleotides, the CDR3 is TGTGCCAGCAGCCACGGAGGGGCCGAAGCTTTCTTT. Translated, it gives CASSHGGAEAFF. The V call is TRBV7-9, the J call TRBJ1-1, with D perhaps matching TRBD1 (5 bases). The CDR3 extends over 12 amino acids. Germline V lookup: CDR1 SEHNR, CDR2 FQNEAQ (reference sequence). Trimming shortened V by 5 bases and J by 8 bases, and 12 bases separated the two germline ends.

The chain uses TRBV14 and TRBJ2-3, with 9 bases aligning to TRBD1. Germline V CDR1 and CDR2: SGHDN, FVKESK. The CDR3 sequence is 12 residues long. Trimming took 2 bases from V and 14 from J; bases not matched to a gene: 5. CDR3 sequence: CASSQTGGRLYF. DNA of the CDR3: TGTGCCAGCAGCCAAACAGGGGGCAGGCTGTATTTT.

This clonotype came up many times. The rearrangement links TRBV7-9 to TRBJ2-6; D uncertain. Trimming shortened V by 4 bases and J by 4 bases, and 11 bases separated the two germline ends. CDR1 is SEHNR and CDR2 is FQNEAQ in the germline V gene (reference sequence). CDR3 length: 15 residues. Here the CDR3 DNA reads TGTGCCAGCAGCTATGGACCGATAGGGGCCAACGTCCTGACTTTC. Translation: CASSYGPIGANVLTF.

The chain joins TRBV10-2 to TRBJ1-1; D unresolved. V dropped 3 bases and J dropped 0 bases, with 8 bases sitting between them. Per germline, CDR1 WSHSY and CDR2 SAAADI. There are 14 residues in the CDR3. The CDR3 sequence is CASSDGGLNTEAFF. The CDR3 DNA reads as TGCGCCAGCAGTGACGGCGGATTGAACACTGAAGCTTTCTTT.

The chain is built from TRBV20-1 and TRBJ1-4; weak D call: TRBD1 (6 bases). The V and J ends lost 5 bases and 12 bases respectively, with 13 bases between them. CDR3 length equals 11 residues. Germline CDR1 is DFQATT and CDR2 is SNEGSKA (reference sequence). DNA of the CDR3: TGCAGTGCTGAGGACAGTGACGAACTGTTTTTT. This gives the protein CSAEDSDELFF.

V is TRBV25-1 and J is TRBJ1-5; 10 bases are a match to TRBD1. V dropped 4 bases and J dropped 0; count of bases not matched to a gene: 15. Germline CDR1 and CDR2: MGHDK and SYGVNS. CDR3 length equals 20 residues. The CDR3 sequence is CASSGSPRTGGSYSNQPQHF. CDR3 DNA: TGTGCCAGCAGTGGATCCCCCCGGACAGGGGGGTCCTATAGCAATCAGCCCCAGCATTTT.

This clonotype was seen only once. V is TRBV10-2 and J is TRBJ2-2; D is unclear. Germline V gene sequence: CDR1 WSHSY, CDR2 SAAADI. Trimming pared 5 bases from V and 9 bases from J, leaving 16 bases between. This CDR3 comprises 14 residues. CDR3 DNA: TGCGCCAGCAGTCATCCCTTACGTCCGTGGGAGCTGTTTTTT. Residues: CASSHPLRPWELFF.

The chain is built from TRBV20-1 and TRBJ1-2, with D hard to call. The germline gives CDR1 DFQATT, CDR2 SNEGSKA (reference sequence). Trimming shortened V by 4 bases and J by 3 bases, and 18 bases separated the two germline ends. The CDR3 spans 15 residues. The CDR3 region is CSATNYTARDYGYTF. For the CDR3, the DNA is TGCAGTGCTACTAACTACACGGCCAGAGACTATGGCTACACCTTC.

CDR3: CASSEFSGQLYEQYF. In DNA form, the CDR3 reads TGTGCCAGCAGTGAATTCTCAGGACAGCTCTACGAGCAGTACTTC. The chain joins TRBV2 to TRBJ2-7; maybe TRBD1 (6 bases). This CDR3 spans 15 amino acids. Germline CDR1 is SNHLY and CDR2 is FYNNEI. V shed 2 bases and J shed 3 bases, with 14 bases lying between them.

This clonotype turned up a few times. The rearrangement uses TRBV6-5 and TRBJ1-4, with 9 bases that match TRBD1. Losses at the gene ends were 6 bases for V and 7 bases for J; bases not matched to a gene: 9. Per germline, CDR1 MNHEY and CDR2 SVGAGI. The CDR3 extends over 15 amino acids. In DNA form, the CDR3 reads TGTGCCAGCAGAGCCACAGGGGGCTCTTTTGAAAAACTGTTTTTT. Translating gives CASRATGGSFEKLFF.

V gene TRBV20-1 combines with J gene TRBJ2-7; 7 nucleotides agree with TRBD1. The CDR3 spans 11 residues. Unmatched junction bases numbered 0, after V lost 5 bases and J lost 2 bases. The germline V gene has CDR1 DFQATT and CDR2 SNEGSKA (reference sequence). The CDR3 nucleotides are TGCAGTGCTCAGGGGGCCTACGAGCAGTACTTC. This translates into CSAQGAYEQYF.

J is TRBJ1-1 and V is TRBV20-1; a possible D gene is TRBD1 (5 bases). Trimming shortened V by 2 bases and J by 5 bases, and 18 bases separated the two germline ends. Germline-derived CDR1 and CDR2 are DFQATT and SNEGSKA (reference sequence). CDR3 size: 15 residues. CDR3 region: CSARPQLGVSTEAFF. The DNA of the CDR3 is TGCAGTGCTAGACCACAACTGGGGGTTTCGACTGAAGCTTTCTTT.

The CDR3 loop is CASSVGQGLDEQYF. The CDR3 nucleotides read TGTGCCAGTAGTGTGGGACAGGGGCTCGACGAGCAGTACTTC. The J gene is TRBJ2-7, the V gene TRBV19; TRBD1 matches 10 bases. The V segment lost 5 bases and the J segment 5 bases; nucleotides outside the gene matches: 6. The CDR3 length is 14 residues. Germline CDR1 LNHDA, CDR2 SQIVND (reference sequence).

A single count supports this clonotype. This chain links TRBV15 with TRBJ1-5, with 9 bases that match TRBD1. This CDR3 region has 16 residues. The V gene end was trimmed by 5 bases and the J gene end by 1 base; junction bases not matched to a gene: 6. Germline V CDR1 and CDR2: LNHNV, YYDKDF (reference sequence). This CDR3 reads CATSFRQGGSNQPQHF. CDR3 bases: TGTGCCACCAGCTTCCGACAGGGGGGGAGCAATCAGCCCCAGCATTTT.

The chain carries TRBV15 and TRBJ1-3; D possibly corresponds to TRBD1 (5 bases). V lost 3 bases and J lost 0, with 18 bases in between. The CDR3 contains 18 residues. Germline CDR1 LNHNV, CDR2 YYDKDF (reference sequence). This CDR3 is CATSSGTGTRSSGNTIYF. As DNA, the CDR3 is TGTGCCACCAGCAGTGGAACCGGGACGCGGTCCTCTGGAAACACCATATATTTT.